Presented here are 3 T cell receptor beta chains from one specimen sequenced in a study of OX40 agonist ivuxolimab in advanced cancers. Only in-frame clones appear in the TCRdb table, and some are missing; sequencing was by immunoSEQ multiplex PCR. Among about 80,000 clones, 90% were seen once, and the ten largest hold around 0.7%. The material was CD4+ or CD8+ T cells sorted from blood, obtained in a trial of the OX40 agonist ivuxolimab. These receptors were collected from an adult with an advanced solid tumor such as melanoma, head and neck, liver or kidney cancer.

J is TRBJ2-1 and V is TRBV6-1; 7 positions agree with TRBD2. V lost 4 bases, J lost 6 bases, and 12 bases stayed unmatched. CDR3 length: 16 residues. The germline V gene encodes CDR1 MNHNS and CDR2 SASEGT. The CDR3 DNA reads as TGTGCCAGCAGTGGACGGGCGGGAGAACGGTTCAATGAGCAGTTCTTC. Translated: CASSGRAGERFNEQFF.

The chain is built from TRBV7-8 and TRBJ2-5, with 7 bases identical to TRBD1. Germline-derived CDR1 and CDR2 are SGHVS and FQNEAQ. With 5 bases clipped from V and 1 base from J, the junction kept 7 bases outside the gene matches. This CDR3 has 15 amino acids. CDR3 sequence reads: CASSLGQAIQETQYF. CDR3 coding DNA: TGTGCCAGCAGCCTCGGACAGGCCATCCAAGAGACCCAGTACTTC.

The rearrangement uses TRBV6-6 and TRBJ1-5, with 7 bases lining up with TRBD1. Germline V gene data show CDR1 as MNHNY and CDR2 as SVGAGI (reference sequence). Unmatched junction bases numbered 8, after V lost 5 bases and J lost 7 bases. The CDR3 covers 14 residues. CDR3 bases: TGTGCCAGCAGTCCTAGACAGGGACAACAGCCCCAGCATTTT. This translates into CASSPRQGQQPQHF.